This TCR beta chain appears in the sequencing data of a study of regulatory T cells in long-lasting Graves disease. Trimming removed 4 bases from V and 2 bases from J, with 16 bases in between. The CDR3 length is 15 residues. Germline CDR1 is SGHNT and CDR2 is YYREEE (reference sequence). Time point here: persistent/refractory GD, antithyroid drugs over 5 years with positive TRAb. With RNA extracted from PBMCs as input, the TCR library was made. The source of the patients was an endocrinology department in Xi'an, China. With iRepertoire HTBI primers and Arm-PCR of CDR3 regions, TCR beta libraries were built. TCRdb re-derived calls from the multiplex PCR reads in MiXCR, one entry per CDR3 protein. The table shows roughly 490,000 distinct CDR3 sequences, with 22% occurring only once. This clonotype was seen a handful of times.

This chain uses TRBV5-4 with TRBJ2-7, with D perhaps matching TRBD1 or TRBD2 (6 bases each). Material: peripheral blood mononuclear cells (PBMCs), obtained when the disease was refractory, from a patient treated with antithyroid drugs. The receptor's source is a female donor with Graves disease. The CDR3 DNA reads as TGTGCCAGCAGCCCGGCTGCCGGGGGCCCCTACGAGCAGTACTTC. Residues: CASSPAAGGPYEQYF.